This passage covers 31 T cell receptor beta chains from one sample sequenced in a study of blood T cell repertoires in COVID-19. Method: immunoSEQ multiplex PCR; TCRdb's copy keeps in-frame clones and lacks some. Of 350,000 or so clones listed, roughly 84% are singletons. Sequenced sample: PBMCs or T cells enriched from blood (not recorded which). The receptor set was obtained from a woman between 25 and 40 years old who had recovered from COVID-19.

This clone was seen once. The chain carries TRBV7-9 and TRBJ2-7; D call uncertain. Germline CDR1 and CDR2: SEHNR and FQNEAQ (reference sequence). This CDR3 contains 13 residues. V lost 0 bases, J lost 4 bases, and 7 bases lay in between. The CDR3 region has the DNA TGTGCCAGCAGCTTAGCGCGAGGATACGAGCAGTACTTC. It codes for CASSLARGYEQYF.

The chain links TRBV7-8 to TRBJ2-5; tentative D call: TRBD2 (6 bases). This CDR3 contains 16 residues. Looked up from germline, CDR1 is SGHVS and CDR2 is FQNEAQ. Deletions cut 1 base from V and 5 bases from J, with 17 bases between. CDR3 in amino acids: CASSLGRHGGLETQYF. The CDR3 coding sequence is TGTGCCAGCAGCTTAGGGCGGCACGGGGGTTTGGAGACCCAGTACTTC.

This rearrangement joins TRBV5-1 to TRBJ2-7; weak D call: TRBD2 (6 bases). The germline V and J ends were trimmed by 4 bases and 5 bases, with 16 bases remaining between them. Germline CDR1 reads SGHRS; CDR2 reads YFSETQ. The CDR3 totals 14 residues. CDR3 sequence reads: CASSRGTAPHEQYF. As DNA, the CDR3 is TGCGCCAGCAGCCGGGGGACCGCTCCCCACGAGCAGTACTTC.

This sequence joins TRBV6-5 and TRBJ2-1; the match to TRBD2 covers 10 bases. This CDR3 has 14 amino acids. V was pared by 5 bases and J by 2 bases, with 0 bases of the junction left unmatched. The V gene's germline CDR1 is MNHEY and CDR2 SVGAGI. CDR3 in amino acids: CASSSGGAYNEQFF. CDR3 DNA sequence: TGTGCCAGCAGTAGCGGGGGGGCCTACAATGAGCAGTTCTTC.

The chain links TRBV6-2 or TRBV6-3 to TRBJ1-4; D is undetermined. This CDR3 has 12 amino acids. V was pared by 6 bases and J by 10 bases, with 12 bases between. Germline CDR1 is MNHEY and CDR2 is SVGEGT. The CDR3 sequence: CASSSTTLKLFF. The CDR3 coding sequence is TGTGCCAGCAGCTCTACCACTTTAAAACTGTTTTTT.

The V gene is TRBV6-1, the J gene TRBJ2-3; TRBD1 agrees at 7 bases. CDR3 length equals 16 residues. Germline CDR1 and CDR2: MNHNS and SASEGT. V trimming: 0 bases; J trimming: 2 bases; junction bases outside the gene matches: 5. The CDR3 reads CASSEAHRGFTDTQYF. CDR3 in DNA: TGTGCCAGCAGTGAAGCGCACAGGGGATTCACAGATACGCAGTATTTT.

V gene TRBV6-6 combines with J gene TRBJ2-7; a possible D gene is TRBD2 (6 bases). The germline gives CDR1 MNHNY, CDR2 SVGAGI (reference sequence). This CDR3 spans 15 amino acids. V dropped 6 bases and J dropped 2 bases, with 17 bases sitting between them. The CDR3 DNA is TGTGCCAGCAGCCACCGAGAAGCGGGCCCCTACGAGCAGTACTTC. It codes for CASSHREAGPYEQYF.

The rearrangement joins TRBV24-1 to TRBJ2-6; 12 bases map to TRBD1. The germline gives CDR1 KGHDR, CDR2 SFDVKD. This CDR3 comprises 17 residues. Trimming took 9 bases from V and 0 from J; bases not matched to a gene: 5. DNA of the CDR3: TGTGCCACCGCCGGGGGACAGGGGGCCTCTGGGGCCAACGTCCTGACTTTC. Translating gives CATAGGQGASGANVLTF.

This clone was counted a single time. The chain links TRBV6-5 to TRBJ1-2; D possibly corresponds to TRBD1 (5 bases). Germline-derived CDR1 and CDR2 are MNHEY and SVGAGI. The CDR3 runs to 13 residues. Trimming removed 1 base from V and 8 bases from J, with 11 bases in between. The CDR3 bases are TGTGCCAGCAGTTACTTGGACACTCGGGGCTACACCTTC. It is translated as CASSYLDTRGYTF.

The rearrangement joins TRBV10-3 to TRBJ1-2; TRBD1 agrees at 9 bases. V lost 6 bases and J lost 3; bases outside the gene matches: 5. CDR1 and CDR2 (germline): ENHRY, SYGVKD. This CDR3 comprises 14 residues. The CDR3 loop reads CAIRGDRDDYGYTF. The CDR3 DNA sequence: TGTGCCATCAGGGGGGACAGGGACGACTATGGCTACACCTTC.

The gene calls are TRBV4-1 and TRBJ2-3; D possibly corresponds to TRBD2 (6 bases). V was shortened by 4 bases and J by 6 bases, with 14 bases between the two germline ends. CDR3 length equals 14 residues. Germline CDR1 and CDR2: MGHRA and YSYEKL. In nucleotides, the CDR3 is TGCGCCAGCAGCCCTACGGCTGCGGGGGATACGCAGTATTTT. Translation: CASSPTAAGDTQYF.

The V gene is TRBV12-3 or TRBV12-4, the J gene TRBJ1-1; D remains unclear. The CDR3 is made up of 12 amino acids. The V end lost 6 bases, the J end lost 4 bases, and 9 bases lay between the germline ends. The CDR3: CASRAGVTEAFF. The CDR3, as DNA: TGTGCCAGCAGAGCCGGGGTCACTGAAGCTTTCTTT.

The chain links TRBV28 to TRBJ2-7, with D hard to call. There are 14 residues in the CDR3. Germline loops: CDR1 MDHEN, CDR2 SYDVKM. Trimming pared 1 base from V and 5 bases from J, leaving 12 bases between. The CDR3 sequence: CASSLYASKHEQYF. The CDR3 DNA reads as TGTGCCAGCAGTTTATACGCCAGTAAACACGAGCAGTACTTC.

The V and J genes are TRBV19 and TRBJ2-3; maybe TRBD2 (5 bases). The CDR3 covers 13 residues. The V and J ends lost 6 bases and 4 bases respectively, with 11 bases between them. Germline V gene lookup returns CDR1 LNHDA and CDR2 SQIVND (reference sequence). CDR3 residues: CASSTGFSDTQYF. The CDR3 DNA sequence: TGTGCCAGTAGCACGGGGTTCTCAGATACGCAGTATTTT. Using reference TRBV19 and TRBJ2-3 for the parts outside the CDR3, the full variable domain is DGGITQSPKYLFRKEGQNVTLSCEQNLNHDAMYWYRQDPGQGLRLIYYSQIVNDFQKGDIAEGYSVSREKKESFPLTVTSAQKNPTAFYLCASSTGFSDTQYFGPGTRLTVL.

The chain carries TRBV5-6 and TRBJ2-2; possibly TRBD1 for D (6 bases). CDR3 length: 15 residues. Germline V gene data show CDR1 as SGHDT and CDR2 as YYEEEE. V lost 0 bases and J 6 bases, leaving 12 bases between the germline ends. CDR3 DNA: TGTGCCAGCAGCTTGGACAGGGAGACCGCCGGGGAGCTGTTTTTT. This translates into CASSLDRETAGELFF.

Remarks on this clone: Additional DNA sequences in this sample encode the identical CDR3. This sequence joins TRBV5-1 and TRBJ2-1; TRBD1 might be the D (5 bases). Deletions cut 0 bases from V and 10 bases from J, with 11 bases between. This CDR3 spans 13 amino acids. Germline V lookup: CDR1 SGHRS, CDR2 YFSETQ. In DNA form, the CDR3 reads TGCGCCAGCAGCTTGGCGCAGGGCAGGGAGCAGTTCTTC. Translating it yields CASSLAQGREQFF.

The chain joins TRBV28 to TRBJ2-1, with a tentative D call TRBD2 (7 bases). The germline CDR1 and CDR2 sequences are MDHEN and SYDVKM. V dropped 5 bases and J dropped 8 bases, with 16 bases sitting between them. The CDR3 has 14 residues. CDR3 nucleotide sequence: TGTGCCAGCAGTCTCCGGGGGGCCATGGATGAGCAGTTCTTC. This translates into CASSLRGAMDEQFF.

The V and J genes are TRBV6-5 and TRBJ1-2, with a tentative D call TRBD1 (5 bases). CDR3 length equals 12 residues. The germline V gene has CDR1 MNHEY and CDR2 SVGAGI. V dropped 10 bases and J dropped 4 bases, with 13 bases sitting between them. This chain's CDR3 is CATAAGPYGYTF. CDR3 DNA: TGTGCCACTGCAGCGGGACCCTATGGCTACACCTTC.

In its sample, this clone was seen once. This chain joins TRBV5-5 and TRBJ2-7, with D possibly matching TRBD1 (6 bases). V gave up 6 bases and J gave up 7 bases, with 17 bases separating them. The CDR3 has 13 residues. Germline assignment: CDR1 SGHKS and CDR2 YYEKEE (reference sequence). CDR3 loop: CASTPKTDREQYF. The CDR3 bases are TGTGCCAGCACCCCGAAAACCGACAGGGAGCAGTACTTC.

The chain links TRBV28 to TRBJ2-2, with TRBD1 matching over 9 bases. Germline loops: CDR1 MDHEN, CDR2 SYDVKM. The CDR3 has 16 amino acids. V lost 11 bases, J lost 5 bases, and 15 bases stayed unmatched. This CDR3 reads CAACPPQGAVTGELFF. For the CDR3, the DNA is TGTGCCGCATGCCCCCCACAGGGGGCTGTAACCGGGGAGCTGTTTTTT.

V is TRBV6-6 and J is TRBJ2-5, with TRBD2 matching 14 bases. Germline loops: CDR1 MNHNY, CDR2 SVGAGI (reference sequence). Trimming at V came to 7 bases and at J to 5 bases, leaving 3 bases not matched to a gene. The length of the CDR3 is 14 residues. The CDR3 reads CASTRLAGGETQYF. As DNA, the CDR3 is TGTGCCAGCACTAGACTAGCGGGGGGGGAGACCCAGTACTTC.

The CDR3 nucleotides read TGTGCCAGCAGTCCGGGGACTAGCGGGGGGGAGCTGTTTTTT. Its protein product is CASSPGTSGGELFF. The chain uses TRBV27 and TRBJ2-2; 12 bases agree with TRBD2. V shed 5 bases, J shed 8 bases, and the junction held 3 bases outside the gene matches. Germline CDR1 is MNHEY and CDR2 is SMNVEV (reference sequence). This CDR3 has 14 residues.

The J gene is TRBJ2-7, the V gene TRBV3-1 (or the pseudogene TRBV3-2); D not resolved. CDR1 and CDR2 from the germline V gene are LGHDT and YNNKEL (reference sequence). The CDR3 covers 13 residues. Trimming cost V 4 bases and J 2 bases, with 9 bases left between them. The CDR3 here is CASSRKTTYEQYF. CDR3 sequence (DNA): TGTGCCAGCAGCCGGAAGACAACCTACGAGCAGTACTTC.

The chain employs TRBV3-1 (or the pseudogene TRBV3-2) and TRBJ1-5; D is unclear. Germline CDR1 reads LGHDT; CDR2 reads YNNKEL (reference sequence). V was cut by 4 bases and J by 3 bases, with 7 bases left in between. This CDR3 contains 13 residues. CDR3 DNA: TGTGCCAGCAGCCCTAACTTCAATCAGCCCCAGCATTTT. Encoded protein: CASSPNFNQPQHF.

This clone was observed a single time. The rearrangement uses TRBV9 and TRBJ1-1; 7 positions match TRBD1. The CDR3 is made up of 15 amino acids. V shed 2 bases, J shed 4 bases, and the junction held 8 bases outside the gene matches. The germline V gene encodes CDR1 SGDLS and CDR2 YYNGEE. The CDR3 DNA sequence: TGTGCCAGCAGCGTCCTACAGGGGAGCGGCACTGAAGCTTTCTTT. It translates to CASSVLQGSGTEAFF. Full variable domain (remainder filled in from reference TRBV9 and TRBJ1-1): DSGVTQTPKHLITATGQRVTLRCSPRSGDLSVYWYQQSLDQGLQFLIQYYNGEERAKGNILERFSAQQFPDLHSELNLSSLELGDSALYFCASSVLQGSGTEAFFGQGTRLTVV.

V gene TRBV18 combines with J gene TRBJ2-5, with TRBD2 matching 14 bases. The J segment lost 4 bases and the V segment lost 0 bases, leaving 7 bases of the junction unmatched. The CDR3 sequence is 18 residues long. Germline CDR1 is KGHSH and CDR2 is LQKENI. CDR3 sequence reads: CASSPPGLAGAIGETQYF. DNA for the CDR3: TGTGCCAGCTCACCACCGGGACTAGCGGGGGCAATAGGAGAGACCCAGTACTTC. Full variable domain (missing parts from reference TRBV18 and TRBJ2-5): NAGVMQNPRHLVRRRGQEARLRCSPMKGHSHVYWYRQLPEEGLKFMVYLQKENIIDESGMPKERFSAEFPKEGPSILRIQQVVRGDSAAYFCASSPPGLAGAIGETQYFGPGTRLLVL.

As to this clone: This specimen includes other DNA sequences encoding the same CDR3. In DNA, the CDR3 is TGTGCCAGCAGCCAAGCCGGGTACGAGCAGTACTTC. It translates to CASSQAGYEQYF. The genes are TRBV14 and TRBJ2-7; D gene ambiguous. Germline V lookup: CDR1 SGHDN, CDR2 FVKESK. Trimming left V 1 base short and J 4 bases short, with 5 bases between. The CDR3 loop spans 12 amino acids.

V usage is TRBV7-9 and J usage is TRBJ2-7; 8 positions match TRBD1. V was pared by 3 bases and J by 2 bases, with 6 bases of the junction left unmatched. This CDR3 has 15 residues. Germline V lookup: CDR1 SEHNR, CDR2 FQNEAQ (reference sequence). The CDR3 sequence is CASSFGQGPTYEQYF. CDR3 nucleotides: TGTGCCAGCAGCTTCGGACAGGGACCAACCTACGAGCAGTACTTC.

This chain joins TRBV30 and TRBJ2-5; 11 bases align to TRBD2. The CDR3 has 15 amino acids. Germline V gives CDR1 GTSNPN, CDR2 SVGIG (reference sequence). Trimming cost V 4 bases and J 1 base; bases outside gene matches: 5. The CDR3 reads CAWKLAGGRQETQYF. In DNA, the CDR3 is TGTGCCTGGAAGTTAGCGGGGGGGCGCCAAGAGACCCAGTACTTC.

V and J are TRBV5-1 and TRBJ2-7; 13 nucleotides match TRBD2. The CDR3 contains 14 residues. V shed 4 bases and J 9 bases; nucleotides not matched to a gene: 7. Germline-derived CDR1 and CDR2 are SGHRS and YFSETQ. Here the CDR3 reads CASSQGTSGDLQYF. In DNA form, the CDR3 reads TGCGCCAGCAGCCAAGGGACTAGCGGGGACCTGCAGTACTTC.

Notes on this clone: The same CDR3 is also encoded by other DNA sequences in this sample. The V and J genes are TRBV28 and TRBJ1-6; D call uncertain. V gave up 5 bases and J gave up 9 bases, with 5 bases separating them. The CDR3 totals 11 residues. CDR1 is MDHEN and CDR2 is SYDVKM in the germline V gene. The CDR3 sequence is CASSLGSPLHF. CDR3 sequence (DNA): TGTGCCAGCAGTCTCGGTTCACCCCTCCACTTT.